The rows below give T cell receptor beta chains drawn from one sample of a study of T-cell reconstitution after alpha-beta-depleted transplantation in children. TCRdb fed the PCR reads into MiXCR, producing one record per CDR3 protein. The data show 490,000 or so distinct CDR3 sequences, more than 9% seen once. The specimen comprised PBMCs, sampled before TCRalphabeta/CD19-depleted stem cell transplant. These receptors were collected from a child aged 2 to 10 with inherited bone marrow failure, due to receive a stem cell transplant. Both conserved end residues are part of each CDR3. D genes are given only for firm matches. Only some rows state a clone size, as once, few, many or a class for expanded clones.

V: TRBV6-6; size: many; D: -; J: TRBJ2-7; CDR3: CASSYLDYEQYF; DNA: TGTGCCAGCAGTTACTTGGATTACGAGCAGTACTTC
V: TRBV27; size: many; D: -; J: TRBJ2-6; CDR3: CASRITVWGLSGANVLTF; DNA: TGTGCCAGCAGGATTACAGTTTGGGGTCTCTCTGGGGCCAACGTCCTGACTTTC
V: TRBV18; size: -; D: -; J: TRBJ2-5; CDR3: CASSPPNGGHETQYF; DNA: TGTGCCAGCTCACCACCGAATGGAGGTCACGAGACCCAGTACTTC
V: TRBV20-1; size: many; D: -; J: TRBJ1-4; CDR3: CSAWSAATNEKLFF; DNA: TGCAGTGCTTGGTCGGCCGCAACTAATGAAAAACTGTTTTTT
V: TRBV4-2; size: -; D: TRBD1; J: TRBJ2-7; CDR3: CASSPGTGCEQYF; DNA: TGTGCCAGCAGCCCTGGGACAGGCTGCGAGCAGTACTTC
V: TRBV5-6; size: -; D: -; J: TRBJ2-4; CDR3: CASRNWRGKNIQYF; DNA: TGTGCCAGCAGGAATTGGAGAGGCAAAAACATTCAGTACTTC
V: TRBV5-1; size: many; D: -; J: TRBJ2-5; CDR3: CASSMDGAETQYF; DNA: TGCGCCAGCAGTATGGACGGCGCCGAGACCCAGTACTTC
V: TRBV18; size: -; D: TRBD1; J: TRBJ1-6; CDR3: CASSATGFNSPLHF; DNA: TGTGCCAGCTCAGCGACAGGGTTCAATTCACCCCTCCACTTT
V: TRBV12-3/TRBV12-4; size: many; D: TRBD2; J: TRBJ2-7; CDR3: CVSAGGGYEQYF; DNA: TGTGTCTCAGCGGGAGGGGGCTACGAGCAGTACTTC
V: TRBV7-9; size: many; D: -; J: TRBJ1-4; CDR3: CASSFADGGHLRKLFF; DNA: TGTGCCAGCAGCTTTGCGGACGGGGGACACCTTAGGAAACTGTTTTTT
V: TRBV5-4; size: many; D: -; J: TRBJ2-5; CDR3: CASSLDGEETQYF; DNA: TGTGCCAGCAGCTTGGATGGTGAAGAGACCCAGTACTTC
V: TRBV12-5; size: many; D: TRBD1; J: TRBJ2-5; CDR3: CASGLGTGGVETQYF; DNA: TGTGCTAGTGGTTTGGGGACAGGGGGCGTCGAGACCCAGTACTTC
V: TRBV12-3/TRBV12-4; size: many; D: -; J: TRBJ1-2; CDR3: CASSPAGGYTF; DNA: TGTGCCAGCAGTCCCGCCGGGGGCTACACCTTC
V: TRBV28; size: -; D: TRBD1; J: TRBJ2-5; CDR3: CASSSGQGLEETQYF; DNA: TGTGCCAGCAGTTCCGGACAGGGGCTCGAAGAGACCCAGTACTTC
V: TRBV4-3; size: many; D: TRBD2; J: TRBJ2-1; CDR3: CASSQAVLAGGNEQFF; DNA: TGCGCCAGCAGCCAAGCAGTCCTTGCGGGGGGCAATGAGCAGTTCTTC
V: TRBV4-3; size: many; D: TRBD1; J: TRBJ1-2; CDR3: CASSLGQGGGYTF; DNA: TGCGCCAGCAGCCTCGGACAGGGGGGCGGCTACACCTTC
V: TRBV12-3/TRBV12-4; size: many; D: TRBD1; J: TRBJ2-5; CDR3: CASRPPTGEETQYF; DNA: TGTGCCAGCAGACCCCCGACAGGGGAAGAGACCCAGTACTTC
V: TRBV20-1; size: many; D: -; J: TRBJ1-1; CDR3: CSAIVRTANTEAFF; DNA: TGCAGTGCCATAGTTCGGACAGCGAACACTGAAGCTTTCTTT
V: TRBV6-2/TRBV6-3; size: many; D: TRBD2; J: TRBJ2-5; CDR3: CASSPRGSGEETQYF; DNA: TGTGCCAGCAGCCCGCGCGGTAGCGGGGAAGAGACCCAGTACTTC
V: TRBV5-1; size: many; D: TRBD2; J: TRBJ2-7; CDR3: CASSLSGLAGGPSYEQYF; DNA: TGCGCCAGCAGCTTGTCGGGACTAGCGGGAGGGCCCTCGTACGAGCAGTACTTC
V: TRBV20-1; size: many; D: TRBD1; J: TRBJ2-1; CDR3: CSASPLGQGYVDEQFF; DNA: TGCAGTGCTTCCCCCTTGGGACAGGGTTACGTCGATGAGCAGTTCTTC
V: TRBV5-1; size: many; D: -; J: TRBJ1-2; CDR3: CASSLSGLNYGYTF; DNA: TGCGCCAGCAGCCTGTCTGGGCTAAACTATGGCTACACCTTC
V: TRBV28; size: many; D: -; J: TRBJ1-5; CDR3: CASSWGSYQPQHF; DNA: TGTGCCAGCAGTTGGGGGTCCTATCAGCCCCAGCATTTT
V: TRBV5-1; size: few; D: TRBD2; J: TRBJ2-3; CDR3: CASGTGPAGADTQYF; DNA: TGCGCCAGCGGCACCGGGCCAGCGGGGGCAGATACGCAGTATTTT
V: TRBV12-3/TRBV12-4; size: many; D: -; J: TRBJ2-6; CDR3: CASSLRAGAGANVLTF; DNA: TGTGCCAGCAGTTTGAGGGCAGGGGCTGGGGCCAACGTCCTGACTTTC
V: TRBV7-9; size: -; D: TRBD1; J: TRBJ1-2; CDR3: CASSLGTVSYGLYGYTF; DNA: TGTGCCAGCAGCCTTGGGACAGTGTCTTATGGGCTCTATGGCTACACCTTC
V: TRBV4-2; size: -; D: -; J: TRBJ2-7; CDR3: CASSQDPYEQYF; DNA: TGTGCCAGCAGCCAAGATCCCTACGAGCAGTACTTC
V: TRBV7-9; size: many; D: TRBD1; J: TRBJ2-2; CDR3: CASMEDRGSPGELFF; DNA: TGTGCCAGCATGGAGGACAGGGGCTCCCCCGGGGAGCTGTTTTTT
V: TRBV7-9; size: many; D: -; J: TRBJ2-7; CDR3: CASSLNNLEQYF; DNA: TGTGCCAGCAGTCTCAACAATCTTGAGCAGTACTTC
V: TRBV20-1; size: many; D: -; J: TRBJ2-2; CDR3: CSARPRNTGELFF; DNA: TGCAGTGCTAGACCCAGGAACACCGGGGAGCTGTTTTTT
V: TRBV20-1; size: few; D: -; J: TRBJ1-2; CDR3: CSARVRGMLNYGYTF; DNA: TGCAGTGCTAGAGTAAGGGGGATGCTTAACTATGGCTACACCTTC
V: TRBV29-1; size: -; D: -; J: TRBJ2-7; CDR3: CSAWTVSYEQYF; DNA: TGCAGCGCCTGGACGGTGAGCTACGAGCAGTACTTC
V: TRBV5-1; size: many; D: -; J: TRBJ1-1; CDR3: CASSYNRGQETEAFF; DNA: TGCGCCAGCAGTTATAACCGGGGCCAGGAGACTGAAGCTTTCTTT
V: TRBV20-1; size: many; D: TRBD1; J: TRBJ1-1; CDR3: CSARRTTGVNTEAFF; DNA: TGCAGTGCTAGAAGAACTACAGGGGTTAACACTGAAGCTTTCTTT
V: TRBV7-8; size: many; D: -; J: TRBJ2-7; CDR3: CASSTAGTESYEQYF; DNA: TGTGCCAGCAGCACTGCCGGAACAGAGTCCTACGAGCAGTACTTC
V: TRBV12-3/TRBV12-4; size: few; D: -; J: TRBJ1-2; CDR3: CASSTQAGESGGYTF; DNA: TGTGCCAGCAGTACCCAGGCGGGGGAATCGGGTGGCTACACCTTC
V: TRBV7-8; size: many; D: -; J: TRBJ2-1; CDR3: CASSAGTYNEQFF; DNA: TGTGCCAGCAGCGCCGGGACTTACAATGAGCAGTTCTTC
V: TRBV4-1; size: many; D: -; J: TRBJ1-5; CDR3: CASSRHLNQPQHF; DNA: TGCGCCAGCAGCCGACACCTTAATCAGCCCCAGCATTTT
V: TRBV3-1; size: many; D: -; J: TRBJ2-7; CDR3: CASSQMRTGLEQYF; DNA: TGTGCCAGCAGCCAAATGAGAACGGGACTGGAGCAGTACTTC
V: TRBV7-2; size: once; D: -; J: TRBJ1-1; CDR3: CASSLAVGRDTEAFF; DNA: TGTGCCAGCAGCTTAGCGGTGGGTCGGGACACTGAAGCTTTCTTT
V: TRBV27; size: many; D: -; J: TRBJ2-3; CDR3: CASSYTASTDTQYF; DNA: TGTGCCAGCAGTTACACAGCTAGCACAGATACGCAGTATTTT
V: TRBV18; size: few; D: -; J: TRBJ2-6; CDR3: CASSPQGRLLLTF; DNA: TGTGCCAGCTCACCACAAGGGCGTCTTCTCCTGACTTTC
V: TRBV11-2; size: many; D: -; J: TRBJ2-5; CDR3: CASSFDTGWVETQYF; DNA: TGTGCCAGCAGCTTTGACACTGGGTGGGTGGAGACCCAGTACTTC
V: TRBV12-3/TRBV12-4; size: many; D: TRBD2; J: TRBJ2-1; CDR3: CASRDSGGYNEQFF; DNA: TGTGCCAGCAGGGACTCGGGGGGCTACAATGAGCAGTTCTTC
V: TRBV29-1; size: many; D: -; J: TRBJ2-7; CDR3: CSVITSSSYEQYF; DNA: TGCAGCGTAATAACATCAAGCTCCTACGAGCAGTACTTC
V: TRBV13; size: -; D: -; J: TRBJ2-1; CDR3: CASSPGRGYEQFF; DNA: TGTGCCAGCAGCCCCGGTAGGGGCTATGAGCAGTTCTTC
V: TRBV20-1; size: -; D: TRBD2; J: TRBJ2-1; CDR3: CSARASGRFGAYNEQFF; DNA: TGCAGTGCTAGAGCTAGCGGGAGGTTCGGGGCCTACAATGAGCAGTTCTTC
V: TRBV20-1; size: few; D: -; J: TRBJ2-1; CDR3: CSARDLSFSEQFF; DNA: TGCAGTGCTAGAGATTTGTCGTTCAGTGAGCAGTTCTTC
V: TRBV3-1; size: -; D: TRBD2; J: TRBJ2-5; CDR3: CASTKYPGLAGGNQETQYF; DNA: TGTGCCAGCACCAAGTACCCGGGACTAGCGGGAGGCAACCAAGAGACCCAGTACTTC
V: TRBV11-2; size: once; D: -; J: TRBJ2-3; CDR3: CASSLEVGRDLDTQYF; DNA: TGTGCCAGCAGCTTAGAAGTTGGGCGGGATCTGGATACGCAGTATTTT